A single sample is the source of the 10 T cell receptor beta chains below, sequenced in a study of metastatic and nonmetastatic thyroid tumors. TCRdb re-analyzed the PCR reads through MiXCR. The table records around 22,000 clones, approximately 35% of them present only once. Until they underwent thyroid surgery, no patient had received any treatment. Sequenced input: blood. The receptors were sampled from a male donor with papillary thyroid cancer or a benign thyroid nodule (not recorded which). Some clones in this sample may be carry-over from other donors' samples.

This clone was picked up many times. The chain couples TRBV6-1 to TRBJ2-7, with 10 bases matching TRBD1. The CDR3 runs to 16 residues. CDR1 is MNHNS and CDR2 is SASEGT in the germline V gene. The trim removed 5 bases at V and 4 bases at J, leaving 11 bases unmatched. The CDR3 DNA is TGTGCCAGCAGTTGGGGACCGGGACAGGGGAGATACGAGCAGTACTTC. Its protein product is CASSWGPGQGRYEQYF.

In this sample, this clone turned up once. This chain links TRBV18 with TRBJ2-7; D call uncertain. CDR1 is KGHSH and CDR2 is LQKENI in the germline V gene. The V end was cut by 3 bases, the J end by 7 bases, with 13 bases between. This CDR3 contains 13 residues. DNA for the CDR3: TGTGCCAGCTCACCGGATAGCCCTCGGGAGCAGTACTTC. As protein: CASSPDSPREQYF.

This clone turned up a few times. The chain recombines TRBV25-1 with TRBJ1-1, with D perhaps TRBD1 (5 bases). The CDR3 length is 15 residues. In germline, CDR1 is MGHDK, CDR2 SYGVNS. V gave up 1 base and J gave up 4 bases, with 13 bases separating them. The chain's CDR3 is CASSESGPGGTEAFF. In nucleotides, the CDR3 is TGTGCCAGCAGTGAATCGGGTCCGGGGGGCACTGAAGCTTTCTTT.

The chain combines TRBV6-1 with TRBJ2-5; D is undetermined. The V gene's germline CDR1 is MNHNS and CDR2 SASEGT. Trimming left V 4 bases short and J 4 bases short, with 4 bases between. CDR3 length equals 11 residues. The chain's CDR3 is CASSGLETQYF. Written as DNA, the CDR3 is TGTGCCAGCAGTGGACTAGAGACCCAGTACTTC.

V usage is TRBV27 and J usage is TRBJ2-7; TRBD1 might be the D (8 bases). From germline, CDR1 is MNHEY and CDR2 SMNVEV (reference sequence). This CDR3 comprises 15 residues. Trimming cost V 5 bases and J 4 bases, with 18 bases left between them. The DNA of the CDR3 is TGTGCCAGCAGTATCACAGGGGGGGGGTTTTACGAGCAGTACTTC. Translation: CASSITGGGFYEQYF.

By share of the sample, this clone is medium-sized (0.01 to 0.1%). V is TRBV6-1 and J is TRBJ1-2, with a possible D match to TRBD1 (6 bases). CDR1 MNHNS and CDR2 SASEGT come from the germline V gene. Trimming stripped 8 bases from V and 6 bases from J, with 16 bases between. This CDR3 region has 13 residues. The CDR3 nucleotides read TGTGCCAGCCGAACAGGGATTGGGAATGGCTACACCTTC. Amino acid sequence: CASRTGIGNGYTF.

This sequence joins TRBV19 and TRBJ2-1; D perhaps matches TRBD2 (6 bases). Germline V gene lookup returns CDR1 LNHDA and CDR2 SQIVND (reference sequence). Trimming stripped 3 bases from V and 5 bases from J, with 11 bases between. This CDR3 is 14 amino acids long. For the CDR3, the DNA is TGTGCCAGTAGTATCGAGCGGGCCAACAATGAGCAGTTCTTC. Translated: CASSIERANNEQFF.

In this sample, this clone turned up a few times. This chain connects TRBV7-9 to TRBJ2-1, with D unclear. This CDR3 spans 11 amino acids. Germline V lookup: CDR1 SEHNR, CDR2 FQNEAQ (reference sequence). V was cut by 4 bases and J by 11 bases, with 9 bases left in between. CDR3 protein: CASSSGPQQFF. In DNA form, the CDR3 reads TGTGCCAGCAGCTCAGGACCGCAGCAGTTCTTC.

In DNA form, the CDR3 reads TGTGCCAGCAGCCTACTACAGGGGTCTGAAGGAAACACCATATATTTT. Its translation: CASSLLQGSEGNTIYF. This rearrangement joins TRBV3-1 to TRBJ1-3; 7 nucleotides align to TRBD1. V gave up 4 bases and J gave up 4 bases; unmatched junction bases: 10. Germline loops: CDR1 LGHDT, CDR2 YNNKEL (reference sequence). The CDR3 is 16 amino acids.

This clone counts as medium-sized. The chain recombines TRBV5-1 with TRBJ2-3, with D possibly matching TRBD2 (5 bases). The length of the CDR3 is 15 residues. Per germline, CDR1 SGHRS and CDR2 YFSETQ. Trimming removed 1 base at V and 6 bases at J, with 15 bases between. CDR3 sequence (DNA): TGCGCCAGCAGCTTGCGGGAAGGTACTGTTGATACGCAGTATTTT. Translated, it gives CASSLREGTVDTQYF.